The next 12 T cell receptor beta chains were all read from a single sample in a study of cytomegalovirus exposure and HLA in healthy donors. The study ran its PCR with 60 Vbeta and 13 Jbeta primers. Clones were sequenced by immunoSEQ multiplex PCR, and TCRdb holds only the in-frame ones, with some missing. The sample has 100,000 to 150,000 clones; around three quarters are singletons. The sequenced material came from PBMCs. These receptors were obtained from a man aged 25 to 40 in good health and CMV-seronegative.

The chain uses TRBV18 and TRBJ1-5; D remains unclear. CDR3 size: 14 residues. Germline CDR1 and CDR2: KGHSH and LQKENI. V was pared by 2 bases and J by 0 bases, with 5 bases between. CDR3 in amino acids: CASSPSNSNQPQHF. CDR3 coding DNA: TGTGCCAGCTCACCATCAAATAGCAATCAGCCCCAGCATTTT.

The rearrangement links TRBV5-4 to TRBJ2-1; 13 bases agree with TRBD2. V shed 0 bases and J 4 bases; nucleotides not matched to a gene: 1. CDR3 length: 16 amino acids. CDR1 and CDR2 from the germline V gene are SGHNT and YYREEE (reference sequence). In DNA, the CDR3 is TGTGCCAGCAGCTTGGGGACTAGCGGGGGATACAATGAGCAGTTCTTC. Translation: CASSLGTSGGYNEQFF. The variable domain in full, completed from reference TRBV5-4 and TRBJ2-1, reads ETGVTQSPTHLIKTRGQQVTLRCSSQSGHNTVSWYQQALGQGPQFIFQYYREEENGRGNFPPRFSGLQFPNYSSELNVNALELDDSALYLCASSLGTSGGYNEQFFGPGTRLTVL.

The CDR3 DNA sequence: TGTGCCAGCAGCGCCCCTGACAGGGGGCGAGCGGAGACCCAGTACTTC. The encoded protein is CASSAPDRGRAETQYF. This chain uses TRBV9 with TRBJ2-5; 10 positions agree with TRBD1. With V trimmed by 3 bases and J by 5 bases, 10 bases remained unmatched. From germline, CDR1 is SGDLS and CDR2 YYNGEE. CDR3 size: 16 residues.

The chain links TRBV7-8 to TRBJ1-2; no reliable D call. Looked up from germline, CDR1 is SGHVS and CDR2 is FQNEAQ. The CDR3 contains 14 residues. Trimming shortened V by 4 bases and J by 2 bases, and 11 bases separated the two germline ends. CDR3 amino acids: CASSYTNTNYGYTF. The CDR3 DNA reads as TGTGCCAGCAGCTATACCAACACAAACTATGGCTACACCTTC.

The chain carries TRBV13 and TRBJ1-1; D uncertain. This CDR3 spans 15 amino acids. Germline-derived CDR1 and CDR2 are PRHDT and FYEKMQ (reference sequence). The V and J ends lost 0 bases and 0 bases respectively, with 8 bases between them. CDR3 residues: CASSLGGSMNTEAFF. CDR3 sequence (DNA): TGTGCCAGCAGCTTAGGGGGGAGCATGAACACTGAAGCTTTCTTT.

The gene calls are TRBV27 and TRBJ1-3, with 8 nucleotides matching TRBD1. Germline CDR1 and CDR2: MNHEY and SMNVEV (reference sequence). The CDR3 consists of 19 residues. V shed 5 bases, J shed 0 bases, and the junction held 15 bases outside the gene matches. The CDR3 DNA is TGTGCCAGCAGTATGGGGGTCGGACAGGGTGACGTCTCTGGAAACACCATATATTTT. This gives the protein CASSMGVGQGDVSGNTIYF.

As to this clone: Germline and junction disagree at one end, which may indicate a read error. The CDR3 loop is CASIQGTLMPLSF. The CDR3 DNA is TGTGCCAGCATCCAGGGAACCTTGATGCCTCTTTCGTTC. The rearrangement joins TRBV2 to TRBJ2-4, with a tentative D call TRBD1 (5 bases). Germline CDR1 reads SNHLY; CDR2 reads FYNNEI. The CDR3 runs 13 residues.

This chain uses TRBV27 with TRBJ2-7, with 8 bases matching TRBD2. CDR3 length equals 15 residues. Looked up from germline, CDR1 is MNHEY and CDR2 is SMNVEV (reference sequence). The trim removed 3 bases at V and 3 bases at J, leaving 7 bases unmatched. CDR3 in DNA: TGTGCCAGCAGTTTCCAGCGGGAGCGAAACTACGAGCAGTACTTC. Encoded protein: CASSFQRERNYEQYF.

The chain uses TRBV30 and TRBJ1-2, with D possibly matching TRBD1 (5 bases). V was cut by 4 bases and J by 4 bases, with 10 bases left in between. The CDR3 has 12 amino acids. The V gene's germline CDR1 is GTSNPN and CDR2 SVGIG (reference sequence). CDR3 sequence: CAWNGGVYGYTF. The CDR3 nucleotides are TGTGCCTGGAACGGGGGAGTCTATGGCTACACCTTC.

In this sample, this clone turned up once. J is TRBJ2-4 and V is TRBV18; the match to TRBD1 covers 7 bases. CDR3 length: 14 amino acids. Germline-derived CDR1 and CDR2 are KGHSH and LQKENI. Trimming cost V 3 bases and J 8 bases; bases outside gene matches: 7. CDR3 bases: TGTGCCAGCTCACCTCGGACAGGTGAGGACATTCAGTACTTC. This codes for CASSPRTGEDIQYF. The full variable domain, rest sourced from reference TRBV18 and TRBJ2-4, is NAGVMQNPRHLVRRRGQEARLRCSPMKGHSHVYWYRQLPEEGLKFMVYLQKENIIDESGMPKERFSAEFPKEGPSILRIQQVVRGDSAAYFCASSPRTGEDIQYFGAGTRLSVL.

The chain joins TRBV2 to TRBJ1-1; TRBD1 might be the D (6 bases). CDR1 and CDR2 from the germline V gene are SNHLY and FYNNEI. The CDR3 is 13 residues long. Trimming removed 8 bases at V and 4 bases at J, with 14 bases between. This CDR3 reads CASGQGWGTEAFF. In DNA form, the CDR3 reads TGTGCCAGCGGTCAGGGGTGGGGCACTGAAGCTTTCTTT. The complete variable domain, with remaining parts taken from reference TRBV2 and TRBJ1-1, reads EPEVTQTPSHQVTQMGQEVILRCVPISNHLYFYWYRQILGQKVEFLVSFYNNEISEKSEIFDDQFSVERPDGSNFTLKIRSTKLEDSAMYFCASGQGWGTEAFFGQGTRLTVV.

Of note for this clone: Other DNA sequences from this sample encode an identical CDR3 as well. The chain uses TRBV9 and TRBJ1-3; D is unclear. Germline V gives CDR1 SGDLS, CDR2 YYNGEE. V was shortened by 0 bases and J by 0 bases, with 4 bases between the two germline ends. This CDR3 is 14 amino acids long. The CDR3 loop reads CASSVAGSGNTIYF. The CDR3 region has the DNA TGTGCCAGCAGCGTAGCAGGCTCTGGAAACACCATATATTTT.